Listed below are T cell receptor beta chains from one sample, sequenced in a study of blood T cells in healthy people across ages. TCRdb ran MiXCR on the 5' RACE reads and lists one entry per CDR3 protein. The sample yields around 1,000,000 distinct CDR3 sequences, 35% to 40% seen once. The sequencing sample was made of blood. These receptors came from a man between 18 and 35 years old in good health. CDR3s include the opening cysteine and the closing phenylalanine or tryptophan. The D gene is left open where the match is weak. Where a row states a size, it is once, few, many or the class of an expanded clone; other rows omit it.

v_call: TRBV7-2; d_call: -; clone_size: -; j_call: TRBJ1-5; cdr3_nt: TGTGCCAGCAGCACCGATAGAGAGAGCAATCAGCCCCAGCATTTT; cdr3_aa: CASSTDRESNQPQHF
v_call: TRBV6-5; d_call: -; clone_size: few; j_call: TRBJ2-1; cdr3_nt: TGTGCCAGCAGCAAATCACAGGTTCAGCAGTTCTTC; cdr3_aa: CASSKSQVQQFF
v_call: TRBV6-2/TRBV6-3; d_call: TRBD1; clone_size: -; j_call: TRBJ1-1; cdr3_nt: TGTGCCAGCAGCCGAAGACAGGGAAGTGTTGAAGCTTTCTTT; cdr3_aa: CASSRRQGSVEAFF
v_call: TRBV20-1; d_call: -; clone_size: -; j_call: TRBJ1-6; cdr3_nt: TGCAGTGCTAGTTTAAATCCGGGGGTGCGATATTCACCCCTCCACTTT; cdr3_aa: CSASLNPGVRYSPLHF
v_call: TRBV2; d_call: -; clone_size: -; j_call: TRBJ2-1; cdr3_nt: TGTGCCAGCAGTGAGGAGGGGGGACAAAAGTTCTTC; cdr3_aa: CASSEEGGQKFF
v_call: TRBV7-3; d_call: -; clone_size: few; j_call: TRBJ1-1; cdr3_nt: TGTGCCAGCAGTCAGTCCGGGGGGGGGAACACTGAAGCTTTCTTT; cdr3_aa: CASSQSGGGNTEAFF
v_call: TRBV2; d_call: -; clone_size: -; j_call: TRBJ2-2; cdr3_nt: TGTGCCAGCAAAAGGCTAGCTGGCACCGGGGAGCTGTTTTTT; cdr3_aa: CASKRLAGTGELFF
v_call: TRBV6-6; d_call: -; clone_size: -; j_call: TRBJ1-4; cdr3_nt: TGTGCCAGCAGATGGGACATGCTTAATGAAAAACTGTTTTTT; cdr3_aa: CASRWDMLNEKLFF
v_call: TRBV5-5; d_call: -; clone_size: -; j_call: TRBJ1-5; cdr3_nt: TGTGCCAGCAGCTTGCGTCCCCAGGGAAGCAATCAGCCCCAGCATTTT; cdr3_aa: CASSLRPQGSNQPQHF
v_call: TRBV10-3; d_call: -; clone_size: -; j_call: TRBJ2-3; cdr3_nt: TGTGCCATCAGTGACTTCTCGGGGGTGGCAGATACGCAGTATTTT; cdr3_aa: CAISDFSGVADTQYF
v_call: TRBV9; d_call: -; clone_size: -; j_call: TRBJ2-2; cdr3_nt: TGTGCCAGCAAGCGTATGGGCGATGACGGGGAGCTGTTTTTT; cdr3_aa: CASKRMGDDGELFF
v_call: TRBV7-9; d_call: -; clone_size: -; j_call: TRBJ1-5; cdr3_nt: TGTGCCAGCAGCCTAGGGGCCCCAGGGAGCAATCAGCCCCAGCATTTT; cdr3_aa: CASSLGAPGSNQPQHF
v_call: TRBV29-1; d_call: TRBD2; clone_size: -; j_call: TRBJ2-3; cdr3_nt: TGCGGCGTCCCCGGGAGCGGGGTGTCAGATACGCAGTATTTT; cdr3_aa: CGVPGSGVSDTQYF
v_call: TRBV4-2; d_call: TRBD2; clone_size: many; j_call: TRBJ2-3; cdr3_nt: TGTGCCAGCAGCCAAGGGGGGGGGGGATCTAGCACAGATACGCAGTATTTT; cdr3_aa: CASSQGGGGSSTDTQYF
v_call: TRBV7-2; d_call: -; clone_size: -; j_call: TRBJ1-1; cdr3_nt: TGTGCCAGCAGCTTGAACGCAGGGGTCACGAACACTGAAGCTTTCTTT; cdr3_aa: CASSLNAGVTNTEAFF
v_call: TRBV5-1; d_call: -; clone_size: -; j_call: TRBJ1-5; cdr3_nt: TGCGCCAGCAGCTTTGGACCGAACAATCAGCCCCAGCATTTT; cdr3_aa: CASSFGPNNQPQHF
v_call: TRBV6-5; d_call: -; clone_size: -; j_call: TRBJ1-6; cdr3_nt: TGTGCCAGCAGTTACTATGGGCGGGGGACCAATTCACCCCTCCACTTT; cdr3_aa: CASSYYGRGTNSPLHF
v_call: TRBV20-1; d_call: TRBD1; clone_size: few; j_call: TRBJ1-2; cdr3_nt: TGCAGTGCTGAGGACAGGGGGTTGAGGCATGATGGCTACACCTTC; cdr3_aa: CSAEDRGLRHDGYTF
v_call: TRBV6-2/TRBV6-3; d_call: -; clone_size: -; j_call: TRBJ2-3; cdr3_nt: TGTGCCAGCAGTTCTCGACAGACCCGAGATACGCAGTATTTT; cdr3_aa: CASSSRQTRDTQYF
v_call: TRBV12-3/TRBV12-4; d_call: -; clone_size: few; j_call: TRBJ1-1; cdr3_nt: TGTGCCAGCAGTTTTAGTCGTGGACCTTCGGGCACTGAAGCTTTCTTT; cdr3_aa: CASSFSRGPSGTEAFF
v_call: TRBV7-8; d_call: -; clone_size: few; j_call: TRBJ1-1; cdr3_nt: TGTGCCAGCAGCTTAGAAGTCTCCATGAACACTGAAGCTTTCTTT; cdr3_aa: CASSLEVSMNTEAFF
v_call: TRBV20-1; d_call: -; clone_size: -; j_call: TRBJ1-5; cdr3_nt: TGCAGTGCTAGTTATGGGGCCCAAGGGTATAGCAATCAGCCCCAGCATTTT; cdr3_aa: CSASYGAQGYSNQPQHF
v_call: TRBV6-5; d_call: -; clone_size: few; j_call: TRBJ1-2; cdr3_nt: TGTGCCAGCAGTTACTCGACCTCCGGGACGTCCTATGGCTACACCTTC; cdr3_aa: CASSYSTSGTSYGYTF
v_call: TRBV20-1; d_call: -; clone_size: few; j_call: TRBJ1-1; cdr3_nt: TGCAGTGCCCCAGGGGTCGGCGCTTTCTTT; cdr3_aa: CSAPGVGAFF
v_call: TRBV13; d_call: TRBD1; clone_size: -; j_call: TRBJ1-4; cdr3_nt: TGTGCCAGCAGCTTAGCCCAAGGGGGCACGGATGAAAAACTGTTTTTT; cdr3_aa: CASSLAQGGTDEKLFF
v_call: TRBV4-2; d_call: TRBD2; clone_size: -; j_call: TRBJ2-3; cdr3_nt: TGTGCCAGCAGCCAAGAAGGGACTATTACAGATACGCAGTATTTT; cdr3_aa: CASSQEGTITDTQYF
v_call: TRBV5-1; d_call: -; clone_size: -; j_call: TRBJ1-1; cdr3_nt: TGCGCCAGCAGCTTGGCCAGGGTGGATGAAGCTTTCTTT; cdr3_aa: CASSLARVDEAFF
v_call: TRBV3-1; d_call: -; clone_size: -; j_call: TRBJ1-2; cdr3_nt: TGTGCCAGCAGCCCCCTCCGCAGAAACTATGGCTACACCTTC; cdr3_aa: CASSPLRRNYGYTF
v_call: TRBV6-6; d_call: -; clone_size: few; j_call: TRBJ2-1; cdr3_nt: TGTGCCAGCACCAACAATCGAAATGAGCAGTTCTTC; cdr3_aa: CASTNNRNEQFF
v_call: TRBV21-1; d_call: -; clone_size: few; j_call: TRBJ1-4; cdr3_nt: TGTGCCAGCAGCAAAGGGGGCCTCAGGCCAACTAATGAAAAACTGTTTTTT; cdr3_aa: CASSKGGLRPTNEKLFF
v_call: TRBV9; d_call: TRBD1; clone_size: -; j_call: TRBJ2-1; cdr3_nt: TGTGCCAGCAGCGCGGGGTCGGGACAGTCCCATGAGCAGTTCTTC; cdr3_aa: CASSAGSGQSHEQFF
v_call: TRBV12-3/TRBV12-4; d_call: -; clone_size: -; j_call: TRBJ1-1; cdr3_nt: TGTGCCAGCAGTATTTACCTCCAGGGCACTGAAGCTTTCTTT; cdr3_aa: CASSIYLQGTEAFF
v_call: TRBV4-3; d_call: TRBD1; clone_size: -; j_call: TRBJ1-2; cdr3_nt: TGCGCCAGCAGCCAATCGACAGGGGGCCGTGGCTACACCTTC; cdr3_aa: CASSQSTGGRGYTF
v_call: TRBV6-2/TRBV6-3; d_call: -; clone_size: -; j_call: TRBJ2-3; cdr3_nt: TGTGCCGGCAGTTACTCCCTGGGGTCTAGCACAGATACGCAGTATTTT; cdr3_aa: CAGSYSLGSSTDTQYF
v_call: TRBV6-2/TRBV6-3; d_call: -; clone_size: -; j_call: TRBJ1-1; cdr3_nt: TGTGCCAGCAGACAACCTCCAGGGGTCCCATACTTGAACACTGAAGCTTTCTTT; cdr3_aa: CASRQPPGVPYLNTEAFF
v_call: TRBV10-3; d_call: TRBD1; clone_size: few; j_call: TRBJ1-2; cdr3_nt: TGTGCCACAGGGACAGGAGGAGACTATGGCTACACCTTC; cdr3_aa: CATGTGGDYGYTF
v_call: TRBV20-1; d_call: TRBD1; clone_size: few; j_call: TRBJ1-2; cdr3_nt: TGCAGTGCTGAGGGAGGACAGGGGAGATCTAATGGCTACACCTTC; cdr3_aa: CSAEGGQGRSNGYTF
v_call: TRBV30; d_call: -; clone_size: few; j_call: TRBJ1-2; cdr3_nt: TGTGCCTGGAGGGGAGATGGCTACACCTTC; cdr3_aa: CAWRGDGYTF
v_call: TRBV7-2; d_call: TRBD2; clone_size: few; j_call: TRBJ2-3; cdr3_nt: TGTGCCAGCAGCTTAGTACATAGCGGGACCACAGATACGCAGTATTTT; cdr3_aa: CASSLVHSGTTDTQYF
v_call: TRBV9; d_call: TRBD1; clone_size: -; j_call: TRBJ1-1; cdr3_nt: TGTGCCAGCAGCCCACAGGGACAGGGGGTTTCTGAAGCTTTCTTT; cdr3_aa: CASSPQGQGVSEAFF